In this sample, the clone carrying this T cell receptor (beta chain) turned up many times. Its antigen is undetermined. 5'RACE with 10-nucleotide random UMIs produced the cDNA. MiXCR, applied by TCRdb to the 5' RACE reads, yields one record per CDR3 protein. Among 15,000 to 20,000 distinct CDR3 sequences listed, about 10% were seen once. This sample was taken from a study of neurological immune-mediated disorders. Whole-study results and caveats: The level of TCR clonal expansion was highest in patients with HTLV-1-associated myelopathy and lowest in multiple sclerosis, where it fell below the level seen in healthy controls. Private repertoires in all groups were suggested by the absence of shared CDR3 amino acid sequences among expanded clones across subjects.

The sorted libraries involved the use of 900,000 to 1,000,000 CD4+ or CD8+ T cells. V dropped 3 bases and J dropped 6 bases, with 9 bases sitting between them. The CDR3 contains 13 residues. The germline gives CDR1 MDHEN, CDR2 SYDVKM. This chain connects TRBV28 to TRBJ1-5; no clear D gene. The sequenced sample was CD8+ T cells from blood. The sequence came from a woman aged 45-65 years in good health. The CDR3 sequence is CASSFPGGQPQHF. DNA of the CDR3: TGTGCCAGCAGTTTCCCCGGCGGTCAGCCCCAGCATTTT.